The 20 T cell receptor beta chains in this list originate from one sample, sequenced in a study of metastatic and nonmetastatic thyroid tumors. TCRdb used MiXCR to call clones anew from the PCR reads. The sample holds just over 70,000 clones; around 18% are singletons and the top ten take roughly 13%. Ahead of thyroid surgery, no patient had received treatment of any kind. The sample comprised blood. Receptors originate from a female donor with papillary thyroid cancer or a benign thyroid nodule (not recorded which). Some clones in this sample may be carry-over from other donors' samples.

This clone appeared many times. The rearrangement links TRBV24-1 to TRBJ1-5; 8 bases map to TRBD1. In germline, CDR1 is KGHDR, CDR2 SFDVKD. The J segment lost 2 bases and the V segment lost 4 bases, leaving 3 bases of the junction unmatched. The length of the CDR3 is 15 residues. CDR3 DNA sequence: TGTGCCACCAGTGACCGACAGGGGCGCAATCAGCCCCAGCATTTT. The encoded protein is CATSDRQGRNQPQHF.

The gene calls are TRBV30 and TRBJ2-7, with D maybe TRBD1 (6 bases). Trimming shortened V by 3 bases and J by 6 bases, and 15 bases separated the two germline ends. Germline loops: CDR1 GTSNPN, CDR2 SVGIG (reference sequence). The CDR3 contains 13 residues. DNA of the CDR3: TGTGCCTGGAGAGTTCGGACAGACCCCGAGCAGTACTTC. Protein product: CAWRVRTDPEQYF. The full variable domain, rest sourced from reference TRBV30 and TRBJ2-7, is SQTIHQWPATLVQPVGSPLSLECTVEGTSNPNLYWYRQAAGRGLQLLFYSVGIGQISSEVPQNLSASRPQDRQFILSSKKLLLSDSGFYLCAWRVRTDPEQYFGPGTRLTVT.

This clone was detected many times. The rearrangement links TRBV5-1 to TRBJ1-1; 8 bases are shared with TRBD1. With 4 bases clipped from V and 5 bases from J, the junction kept 10 bases outside the gene matches. This CDR3 region has 15 residues. Germline assignment: CDR1 SGHRS and CDR2 YFSETQ. The CDR3 region has the DNA TGCGCCAGCAGCACCCTAGGACAGGGAGGAACTGAAGCTTTCTTT. Amino acids: CASSTLGQGGTEAFF.

This clone was detected a few times. The V gene is TRBV6-1, the J gene TRBJ2-1; D call uncertain. The CDR3 covers 16 residues. Deletions cut 2 bases from V and 0 bases from J, with 11 bases between. Germline V CDR1 and CDR2: MNHNS, SASEGT. The CDR3 nucleotides are TGTGCCAGCAGTGAATTCGCAGCTGACTCCTACAATGAGCAGTTCTTC. Its translation is CASSEFAADSYNEQFF.

This clone was observed at least ten times. This sequence joins TRBV5-4 and TRBJ2-3; 10 positions agree with TRBD1. After removal of 0 bases from V and 0 bases from J, the junction contained 1 base not matched to a gene. The CDR3 is made up of 16 amino acids. Germline loops: CDR1 SGHNT, CDR2 YYREEE (reference sequence). The CDR3 bases are TGTGCCAGCAGCTTGGGGGACAGGGGTAGCACAGATACGCAGTATTTT. Translated: CASSLGDRGSTDTQYF.

This clone was counted at least ten times. This may stem from a read error, because a much larger clone lies one nucleotide away. V usage is TRBV12-3 or TRBV12-4 and J usage is TRBJ2-1; D might be TRBD2 (5 bases). The ends were cut back, 6 bases at V and 2 bases at J, with 14 bases in the middle. CDR3 length: 15 residues. CDR3 region: CASRPTASPYNEQFF. CDR3 coding DNA: TGTGCCAGCAGACCTACAGCTAGCCCCTACAATGAGCAGTTCTTC.

This clone was detected ten times or more. This chain joins TRBV20-1 and TRBJ2-3; a possible D gene is TRBD2 (7 bases). The germline gives CDR1 DFQATT, CDR2 SNEGSKA (reference sequence). Trimming cost V 0 bases and J 4 bases, with 20 bases left between them. The CDR3 is 17 residues long. The CDR3 DNA reads as TGCAGTGCTAGAGATCGGAGGGGGGGGCCTTGGGCAGATACGCAGTATTTT. Translating gives CSARDRRGGPWADTQYF.

This clone was seen at least ten times. This chain uses TRBV2 with TRBJ2-6, with D uncertain. In germline, CDR1 is SNHLY, CDR2 FYNNEI. The CDR3 extends over 13 amino acids. CDR3 residues: CAWEYSGANVLTF. In DNA form, the CDR3 reads TGTGCTTGGGAATACTCTGGGGCCAACGTCCTGACTTTC.

V usage is TRBV27 and J usage is TRBJ1-4; D ambiguous. CDR3 length: 13 amino acids. V dropped 5 bases and J dropped 4 bases, with 8 bases sitting between them. Looked up from germline, CDR1 is MNHEY and CDR2 is SMNVEV (reference sequence). This CDR3 reads CASSRGVNEKLFF. The CDR3 DNA reads as TGTGCCAGCAGTCGAGGAGTTAATGAAAAACTGTTTTTT.

The table lists this clone with many counts. V usage is TRBV19 and J usage is TRBJ2-3; D might be TRBD1 (6 bases). This CDR3 is built from 15 residues. Germline CDR1 LNHDA, CDR2 SQIVND (reference sequence). Trimming stripped 2 bases from V and 1 base from J, with 10 bases between. The CDR3 DNA is TGTGCCAGTAGTATAATCCCAGGGGGCACAGATACGCAGTATTTT. Its translation is CASSIIPGGTDTQYF.

About this clone: An end of the junction does not agree with germline; a read error may underlie this. The rearrangement uses TRBV2 and TRBJ2-7, with D perhaps being TRBD1 or TRBD2 (7 bases each). The germline V gene has CDR1 SNHLY and CDR2 FYNNEI. The CDR3 extends over 14 amino acids. The CDR3 nucleotides read TGTGTCAGCAGGGGGGGAGGAGCCTTCTACGAGCAGTACTTC. It encodes CVSRGGGAFYEQYF.

This clone was counted between two and nine times. The rearrangement joins TRBV19 to TRBJ2-1; D is tentatively TRBD1 or TRBD2 (6 bases each). Germline loops: CDR1 LNHDA, CDR2 SQIVND (reference sequence). The V end was cut by 0 bases, the J end by 2 bases, with 14 bases between. CDR3 length: 17 residues. The CDR3 nucleotides read TGTGCCAGTAGTATAGATAATGGGGGGCATCCCTACAATGAGCAGTTCTTC. It is translated as CASSIDNGGHPYNEQFF. Drawing the rest from reference TRBV19 and TRBJ2-1, the complete variable domain is DGGITQSPKYLFRKEGQNVTLSCEQNLNHDAMYWYRQDPGQGLRLIYYSQIVNDFQKGDIAEGYSVSREKKESFPLTVTSAQKNPTAFYLCASSIDNGGHPYNEQFFGPGTRLTVL.

The V call is TRBV5-1, the J call TRBJ2-1; either TRBD1 or TRBD2 may fit D (5 bases each). V was shortened by 2 bases and J by 8 bases, with 14 bases between the two germline ends. This CDR3 contains 14 residues. CDR1 SGHRS and CDR2 YFSETQ come from the germline V gene. CDR3 sequence (DNA): TGCGCCAGCAGCTTTATTCGGGGCATCGATGAGCAGTTCTTC. Protein sequence: CASSFIRGIDEQFF.

There are many counts of this clone. The chain combines TRBV6-1 with TRBJ2-1, with 14 nucleotides matching TRBD2. V lost 6 bases to trimming and J lost 8 bases; unmatched junction nucleotides: 6. CDR3 length: 15 residues. Germline CDR1 is MNHNS and CDR2 is SASEGT. The CDR3, as DNA: TGTGCCAGCAGGGGGACTAGCGGGAGTTTCTATGAGCAGTTCTTC. Translating gives CASRGTSGSFYEQFF.

The genes are TRBV5-1 and TRBJ2-7; 8 bases fit TRBD1. There are 14 residues in the CDR3. Germline assignment: CDR1 SGHRS and CDR2 YFSETQ. V lost 4 bases to trimming and J lost 6 bases; unmatched junction nucleotides: 9. This chain's CDR3 is CASSARQGYVEQYF. The CDR3 DNA sequence: TGCGCCAGCAGCGCACGACAGGGGTACGTCGAGCAGTACTTC.

This clone was counted ten times or more. The rearrangement uses TRBV5-1 and TRBJ1-1; no clear D. Germline CDR1 reads SGHRS; CDR2 reads YFSETQ. The CDR3 contains 14 residues. V dropped 0 bases and J dropped 5 bases, with 11 bases sitting between them. The CDR3 DNA sequence: TGCGCCAGCAGCTTGGCCTTGTTGAGTACTGAAGCTTTCTTT. Translation gives CASSLALLSTEAFF.

The sample holds many counts of this clone. The gene calls are TRBV3-1 and TRBJ1-5; perhaps TRBD1 as D (5 bases). The CDR3 is 13 amino acids. Germline V lookup: CDR1 LGHDT, CDR2 YNNKEL (reference sequence). Trimming left V 5 bases short and J 5 bases short, with 10 bases between. CDR3 sequence: CASSSGKDQPQHF. The CDR3 DNA follows: TGTGCCAGCAGCTCAGGGAAGGATCAGCCCCAGCATTTT.

Comment on this clone: The junction shows a germline mismatch at one end, possibly a read error. V gene TRBV7-8 combines with J gene TRBJ2-7; D unclear. Germline CDR1 and CDR2: SGHVS and FQNEAQ. CDR3 length: 16 amino acids. The CDR3 DNA sequence: TGTGCCAGTAGCTTAGCCTTCCGAGGCGTTGGCTACGAGCAGTACTTC. It encodes CASSLAFRGVGYEQYF.

There are many counts of this clone. The genes are TRBV7-9 and TRBJ2-7; D not certain. The CDR3 is 13 amino acids. Germline CDR1 and CDR2: SEHNR and FQNEAQ (reference sequence). Trimming removed 5 bases from V and 5 bases from J, with 13 bases in between. CDR3 amino acids: CASSRTNMDEQYF. The CDR3, as DNA: TGTGCCAGCAGCCGTACTAACATGGACGAGCAGTACTTC. The full variable domain, completed using reference TRBV7-9 and TRBJ2-7, is DTGVSQNPRHKITKRGQNVTFRCDPISEHNRLYWYRQTLGQGPEFLTYFQNEAQLEKSRLLSDRFSAERPKGSFSTLEIQRTEQGDSAMYLCASSRTNMDEQYFGPGTRLTVT.

Many counts were recorded for this clone. The chain joins TRBV4-1 to TRBJ1-6, with no clear D. CDR1 is MGHRA, CDR2 YSYEKL, per germline. The CDR3 loop spans 15 amino acids. The V and J ends lost 0 bases and 4 bases respectively, with 7 bases between them. The CDR3 nucleotides read TGCGCCAGCAGCCAAGATGGGAATTATAATTCACCCCTCCACTTT. Protein sequence: CASSQDGNYNSPLHF.